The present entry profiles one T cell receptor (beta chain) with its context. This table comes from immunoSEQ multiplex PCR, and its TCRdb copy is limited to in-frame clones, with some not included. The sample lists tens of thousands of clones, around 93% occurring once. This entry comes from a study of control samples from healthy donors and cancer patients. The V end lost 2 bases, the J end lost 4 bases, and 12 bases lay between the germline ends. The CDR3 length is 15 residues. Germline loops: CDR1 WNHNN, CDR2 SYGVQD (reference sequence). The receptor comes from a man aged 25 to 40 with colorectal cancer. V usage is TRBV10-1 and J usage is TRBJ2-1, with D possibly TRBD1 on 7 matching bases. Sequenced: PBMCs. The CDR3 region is CASSEAGQPYNEQFF. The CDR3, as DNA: TGCGCCAGCAGTGAGGCGGGACAGCCTTACAATGAGCAGTTCTTC.